This TCR beta chain was documented in a study of T cells in lung cancer brain metastases. Libraries were prepared by immunoSEQ multiplex PCR; TCRdb keeps only in-frame clonotypes and omits some of them. The sample holds roughly 5,000 clones, 84% seen once. Germline CDR1 and CDR2: SNHLY and FYNNEI. V shed 6 bases and J 2 bases; nucleotides not matched to a gene: 7. There are 14 residues in the CDR3. Patients with a history of multiple malignancies were excluded. The chain has TRBV2 and TRBJ2-7; 7 bases agree with TRBD1. This TCR was sampled from a woman aged 45-59 years with non-small cell lung cancer. Sequences were obtained from tumor tissue from the primary lung tumor. In nucleotides, the CDR3 is TGTGCCAGCAGGGAACAGGGGCCCACCTACGAGCAGTACTTC. Translated: CASREQGPTYEQYF. The full variable domain, completed using reference TRBV2 and TRBJ2-7, is EPEVTQTPSHQVTQMGQEVILRCVPISNHLYFYWYRQILGQKVEFLVSFYNNEISEKSEIFDDQFSVERPDGSNFTLKIRSTKLEDSAMYFCASREQGPTYEQYFGPGTRLTVT.